The clone carrying this T cell receptor (beta chain) was observed many times. Its antigen is not identified. The sample belongs to a study of T-cell reconstitution after alpha-beta-depleted transplantation in children. Study results and caveats: Diversity and T-cell counts at one year after transplant derived mostly from new T cells. As was reported, about two months after transplant, alpha-beta T cells came from several hundred expanded graft clones. High day-60 TCRbeta diversity in some patients came from surviving recipient T cells and thymic progenitors.

Molecular barcoding with unique molecular identifiers was used for the TCRbeta library. TCRdb re-called the PCR reads with MiXCR, one entry per CDR3 protein. The sample has 190,000 or so distinct CDR3 sequences, approximately 6% seen once. Germline CDR1 is GTSNPN and CDR2 is SVGIG (reference sequence). J was trimmed by 1 base and V by 7 bases; bases with no gene match: 6. There are 13 residues in the CDR3. This TCR came from a girl under three years old with combined immunodeficiency, due to receive a stem cell transplant. The sample here was PBMCs, taken before TCRalphabeta/CD19-depleted stem cell transplant. This chain connects TRBV30 to TRBJ1-1, with 7 positions matching TRBD1. The CDR3 sequence is CAFPDRTNTEAFF. CDR3 bases: TGTGCCTTCCCGGACAGGACGAACACTGAAGCTTTCTTT.